A single sample is the source of the 25 T cell receptor beta chains below, sequenced in a study of CD8 T cells in ankylosing spondylitis. Using its own MiXCR run on the 5' RACE reads, TCRdb lists one record per CDR3 protein. The sample holds approximately 300,000 distinct CDR3 sequences, roughly 20% seen once. The sequenced sample consisted of blood, either unsorted or a sorted T cell fraction (not recorded which). Receptor source: a male donor with ankylosing spondylitis or in good health (not recorded which).

This clonotype was found many times. V usage is TRBV20-1 and J usage is TRBJ2-4; the D gene is possibly TRBD2 (6 bases). The CDR3 loop spans 15 amino acids. V shed 3 bases and J shed 0 bases, with 12 bases lying between them. Germline CDR1 and CDR2: DFQATT and SNEGSKA (reference sequence). CDR3 nucleotides: TGCAGTGCTAGGTCGAGCGGGCTAGCCAAAAACATTCAGTACTTC. It codes for CSARSSGLAKNIQYF.

J is TRBJ1-5 and V is TRBV7-9; D not certain. The V end was cut by 5 bases, the J end by 4 bases, with 12 bases between. CDR1 and CDR2 (germline): SEHNR, FQNEAQ (reference sequence). CDR3 size: 14 residues. The CDR3 sequence: CASSPMAENQPQHF. The DNA of the CDR3 is TGTGCCAGCAGCCCGATGGCGGAAAATCAGCCCCAGCATTTT.

To note about this clonotype: This clone may be a read error of a much larger clone one base away. The rearrangement joins TRBV10-3 to TRBJ2-2; D is unresolved. The germline gives CDR1 ENHRY, CDR2 SYGVKD. The CDR3 is made up of 15 amino acids. The V end was cut by 0 bases, the J end by 4 bases, with 9 bases between. The CDR3 region has the DNA TGTGCCATCAGTGAGTCGGGGATCCGCACCGGGGAGCTGTTTTTT. The encoded protein is CAISESGIRTGELFF.

The chain joins TRBV28 to TRBJ1-2, with D perhaps TRBD1 (5 bases). Trimming shortened V by 7 bases and J by 2 bases, and 20 bases separated the two germline ends. There are 16 residues in the CDR3. CDR1 is MDHEN and CDR2 is SYDVKM in the germline V gene. DNA of the CDR3: TGTGCCAGCATACACTCGTATTTGGGGGAAAACTATGGCTACACCTTC. Translation gives CASIHSYLGENYGYTF.

This clonotype has more than one count but fewer than ten. V usage is TRBV7-8 and J usage is TRBJ2-2, with D maybe TRBD1 (5 bases). The CDR3 sequence is 16 residues long. V was pared by 0 bases and J by 3 bases, with 11 bases between. Germline values: CDR1 SGHVS, CDR2 FQNEAQ. This CDR3 reads CASSLAGVAYTGELFF. The CDR3 bases are TGTGCCAGCAGCTTAGCAGGGGTCGCGTACACCGGGGAGCTGTTTTTT.

This chain connects TRBV10-3 to TRBJ1-4; 7 nucleotides match TRBD1. V lost 10 bases, J lost 4 bases, and 6 bases stayed unmatched. Germline CDR1 is ENHRY and CDR2 is SYGVKD. CDR3 length: 13 amino acids. This chain's CDR3 is CASSGTDNEKLFF. The CDR3 nucleotides read TGTGCCAGCTCCGGGACAGATAATGAAAAACTGTTTTTT.

This clonotype was seen many times. V gene TRBV7-3 combines with J gene TRBJ2-2, with 9 bases aligning to TRBD1. V lost 4 bases to trimming and J lost 3 bases; unmatched junction nucleotides: 6. CDR1 and CDR2 from the germline V gene are SGHTA and FQGTGA. The CDR3 extends over 16 amino acids. For the CDR3, the DNA is TGTGCCAGCAGCTCCCCGGGACAGGGTTACACCGGGGAGCTGTTTTTT. It yields the protein CASSSPGQGYTGELFF.

The sample holds a few counts of this clonotype. V and J are TRBV3-1 and TRBJ1-2; TRBD1 is a possible D gene (6 bases). The germline V gene has CDR1 LGHDT and CDR2 YNNKEL (reference sequence). Trimming stripped 1 base from V and 7 bases from J, with 16 bases between. The CDR3 runs to 15 residues. DNA of the CDR3: TGTGCCAGCAGCCAAGCCTCACAGGGCTCGTCTGGCTACACCTTC. It specifies CASSQASQGSSGYTF.

This clonotype was observed many times. The chain carries TRBV12-3 or TRBV12-4 and TRBJ2-4, with D hard to call. The CDR3 spans 12 residues. Trimming removed 1 base from V and 6 bases from J, with 4 bases in between. Here the CDR3 reads CASSLGGNIQYF. The CDR3 DNA sequence: TGTGCCAGCAGTTTAGGGGGAAACATTCAGTACTTC.

The chain is built from TRBV24-1 and TRBJ2-5; 9 nucleotides align to TRBD1. V gave up 0 bases and J gave up 1 base; unmatched junction bases: 2. Germline CDR1 is KGHDR and CDR2 is SFDVKD. This CDR3 has 16 residues. The CDR3 nucleotides read TGTGCCACCAGTGATTTGGGGACAGGGCTCCAAGAGACCCAGTACTTC. Translation: CATSDLGTGLQETQYF.

This rearrangement joins TRBV5-1 to TRBJ2-1, with 8 bases identical to TRBD2. The V gene's germline CDR1 is SGHRS and CDR2 YFSETQ. V lost 0 bases to trimming and J lost 7 bases; unmatched junction nucleotides: 6. The CDR3 contains 15 residues. CDR3 coding DNA: TGCGCCAGCAGCTTGGATAGCGGGATAGGTAATGAGCAGTTCTTC. Translating gives CASSLDSGIGNEQFF.

The V call is TRBV10-3, the J call TRBJ2-6; D is undetermined. Germline values: CDR1 ENHRY, CDR2 SYGVKD. The CDR3 spans 17 residues. V was cut by 3 bases and J by 0 bases, with 12 bases left in between. CDR3 in amino acids: CAISDGRIYSGANVLTF. CDR3 coding DNA: TGTGCCATCAGTGATGGGCGGATTTACTCTGGGGCCAACGTCCTGACTTTC.

With respect to this clonotype: At one boundary the junction diverges from the germline segment, which might be a read error. The chain recombines TRBV7-9 with TRBJ1-4; TRBD1 matches at 9 bases. Germline assignment: CDR1 SEHNR and CDR2 FQNEAQ (reference sequence). This CDR3 spans 15 amino acids. The CDR3 sequence: CTSSPGTGLVGKLFF. The CDR3 DNA is TGTACCAGCAGCCCCGGGACAGGGCTAGTAGGAAAACTGTTTTTT.

In this sample, this clonotype turned up a few times. The chain links TRBV28 to TRBJ2-1; 9 nucleotides line up with TRBD2. With V trimmed by 5 bases and J by 2 bases, 4 bases remained unmatched. The CDR3 is 15 amino acids. CDR1 is MDHEN, CDR2 SYDVKM, per germline. The chain's CDR3 is CASSAGLATYNEQFF. In nucleotides, the CDR3 is TGTGCCAGCAGTGCAGGACTAGCGACCTACAATGAGCAGTTCTTC.

This chain connects TRBV5-1 to TRBJ1-6, with D possibly TRBD1 on 5 matching bases. The V end lost 0 bases, the J end lost 5 bases, and 9 bases lay between the germline ends. There are 15 residues in the CDR3. Germline V lookup: CDR1 SGHRS, CDR2 YFSETQ. The CDR3 here is CASSLEGRNNSPLHF. The CDR3 DNA follows: TGCGCCAGCAGCTTGGAGGGACGGAATAATTCACCCCTCCACTTT.

The chain has TRBV6-4 and TRBJ2-7; maybe TRBD2 (5 bases). This CDR3 region has 17 residues. CDR1 and CDR2 (germline): MRHNA, SNTAGT. V shed 2 bases and J shed 5 bases, with 22 bases lying between them. The CDR3 sequence is CASSDSGLPSSFHEQYV. As DNA, the CDR3 is TGTGCCAGCAGTGACAGCGGTCTTCCGAGTTCTTTTCACGAGCAGTACGTC.

Of note for this clonotype: With a much larger clone just one base away, this may be a read error. V is TRBV4-1 and J is TRBJ1-1; 7 bases are a match to TRBD1. The CDR3 sequence is 13 residues long. Germline lookup yields CDR1 MGHRA and CDR2 YSYEKL. Written as DNA, the CDR3 is TGCGTCAGCAGCCAGGAGAGGGGGCGCGAAGCTTTCTTT. Translation: CVSSQERGREAFF.

This clonotype was observed a few times. This CDR3 reads CASSRQNLNSPLHF. The CDR3 bases are TGTGCCAGCAGCCGACAGAACCTTAATTCACCCCTCCACTTT. This chain links TRBV7-6 with TRBJ1-6; D might be TRBD1 (5 bases). The germline V and J ends were trimmed by 5 bases and 6 bases, with 11 bases remaining between them. Germline CDR1 and CDR2: SGHVS and FNYEAQ. The CDR3 covers 14 residues.

The table lists this clonotype with many counts. The chain uses TRBV3-1 and TRBJ2-5; D is unclear. Germline CDR1 and CDR2: LGHDT and YNNKEL (reference sequence). This CDR3 contains 13 residues. Trimming removed 4 bases from V and 5 bases from J, with 11 bases in between. CDR3 sequence (DNA): TGTGCCAGCAGCCGCGGCCTCAGGGAGACCCAGTACTTC. As protein: CASSRGLRETQYF.

This rearrangement joins TRBV2 to TRBJ2-3; no definite D call. Looked up from germline, CDR1 is SNHLY and CDR2 is FYNNEI. There are 15 residues in the CDR3. V was trimmed by 9 bases and J by 1 base, leaving 17 bases between them. The CDR3 reads CASGSSPWGTDTQYF. The CDR3 nucleotides are TGTGCCAGTGGATCATCCCCCTGGGGCACAGATACGCAGTATTTT.

This rearrangement joins TRBV30 to TRBJ2-1; 9 bases line up with TRBD2. This CDR3 has 14 residues. Germline V gene data show CDR1 as GTSNPN and CDR2 as SVGIG (reference sequence). Trimming took 8 bases from V and 6 from J; bases not matched to a gene: 11. The CDR3 sequence is CAAQPSGKSNEQFF. In DNA form, the CDR3 reads TGTGCCGCCCAACCTAGCGGGAAGAGCAATGAGCAGTTCTTC.

This clonotype was counted many times. The genes are TRBV29-1 and TRBJ2-3; TRBD1 is a possible D gene (6 bases). Germline V gene data show CDR1 as SQVTM and CDR2 as ANQGSEA. The V gene lost 4 bases and the J gene lost 1 base, with 6 bases spanning the gap. The CDR3 contains 12 residues. For the CDR3, the DNA is TGCAGCGTTGGACAGGGCACAGATACGCAGTATTTT. Its protein is CSVGQGTDTQYF.

This clonotype has a count of ten or more. One end of the junction is discordant with germline, which a read error may explain. The CDR3 sequence: CASSEGLGLPNEQFF. The CDR3 nucleotides read TGTGCCAGCAGCGAAGGTCTGGGACTACCCAATGAGCAGTTCTTC. This rearrangement joins TRBV6-1 to TRBJ2-1; TRBD2 matches 7 bases. CDR1 is MNHNS and CDR2 is SASEGT in the germline V gene. There are 15 residues in the CDR3.

This sequence joins TRBV30 and TRBJ1-1, with D perhaps TRBD1 (5 bases). The CDR3 length is 11 residues. CDR1 GTSNPN and CDR2 SVGIG come from the germline V gene (reference sequence). Trimming cost V 4 bases and J 4 bases, with 7 bases left between them. The CDR3 loop reads CAWNQGTEAFF. In DNA, the CDR3 is TGTGCCTGGAACCAGGGCACTGAAGCTTTCTTT.

The chain joins TRBV9 to TRBJ2-3; D is unclear. Germline V CDR1 and CDR2: SGDLS, YYNGEE. The CDR3 contains 12 residues. V was cut by 1 base and J by 4 bases, with 4 bases left in between. The CDR3 region has the DNA TGTGCCAGCAGCGTAAACTCAGATACGCAGTATTTT. This sequence encodes CASSVNSDTQYF. The full variable domain, completed using reference TRBV9 and TRBJ2-3, is DSGVTQTPKHLITATGQRVTLRCSPRSGDLSVYWYQQSLDQGLQFLIQYYNGEERAKGNILERFSAQQFPDLHSELNLSSLELGDSALYFCASSVNSDTQYFGPGTRLTVL.